These T cell receptor beta chains were read from a single sample in a study of T-cell reconstitution after alpha-beta-depleted transplantation in children. TCRdb recomputed calls from the PCR reads with MiXCR, one row per CDR3 protein. The sample shows around 440,000 distinct CDR3 sequences, over 9.5% of them seen only once. The source was PBMCs, collected before TCRalphabeta/CD19-depleted stem cell transplant. The receptors here all came from a child aged 2 to 9 with inherited bone marrow failure, due to receive a stem cell transplant. The conserved cysteine and the conserved F or W are not part of the CDR3 here. Rows may omit the clone size; those that give it use once, few, many or a size class.

clone_size v_call cdr3_aa
NA TRBV28 ASRIIAGRYDEQF
many TRBV29-1 SVEQGEQY
few TRBV27 ASSPSTGNEQF
many TRBV5-1 ASSRPDQGNTEAF
many TRBV4-2 ASRIRERDTEAF
few TRBV20-1 SPPGAYNEQF
many TRBV6-5 ASSSPGQKGEKLF
many TRBV7-2 ASSTDTQY
few TRBV7-6 ASKRYAGGASPRDDEQF
NA TRBV10-1 ATAPSGTYNEQF
NA TRBV5-1 ASSSPGGISTDTQY
many TRBV20-1 SADQGDQPQH
few TRBV12-3/TRBV12-4 ASSGGRDLTGELF
many TRBV20-1 SATLAGGRNEQF
many TRBV28 ASSLRSTEAF
many TRBV7-2 ASSIGLAPEYNEQF
many TRBV4-3 ASSQTYRGETQY
NA TRBV7-2 ASSPDRINTEAF
many TRBV7-9 ASSMTSAKNIQY
many TRBV5-1 ASTPGGNSYEQY
many TRBV29-1 SVEDRALYNEQF
once TRBV12-3/TRBV12-4 TSCAGTSGRDANTGELF
NA TRBV12-3/TRBV12-4 ASSLRVGTRRSSYNEQF
few TRBV20-1 SAIHHSNTEAF
many TRBV3-1 ASSPRLSGSPSEWDEQY
many TRBV12-3/TRBV12-4 ASRPTTGAGQY
few TRBV7-9 ASSQREGRETQY
many TRBV23-1 ASSLKRGNTGELF
many TRBV9 ASSVWPGETQY
many TRBV9 ASSPGLGNQPQH
NA TRBV10-3 AISPRYTLPDTQY
many TRBV30 AEVIGGRPNEQF
many TRBV4-3 ASSQGTGELEAF
few TRBV30 AWSVLEGLNEKLF
many TRBV19 ASSIDGGAGGSSYNEQF
many TRBV7-2 ASSLATPAYEQY
many TRBV7-2 ASSADRAAYNEQF
few TRBV4-2 ASSLGTGYTDTQY
NA TRBV3-1 ASSSRGGRSYEQY
many TRBV12-3/TRBV12-4 ASSLIEGGELF
many TRBV6-2/TRBV6-3 AREVVVSSLSYEQY
many TRBV28 ASSPGDRAYEQY
many TRBV7-2 ASSFQPSGFNEQF
few TRBV7-9 ASSPGWEGNYEQY
many TRBV12-3/TRBV12-4 ASSPAGEQF
many TRBV29-1 SVEDRGRETQY